This T cell receptor beta chain is from a study of read filtering for tumor transcriptome and immune sequencing. Study overall: Among patients, 17 were male and some 15 female, aged roughly 45 to 90 (mean about 69). Broader study findings: Single-read clonotypes: roughly four fifths of IR-seq clonotypes (approximately 4% of reads), more than 70% of RNA-seq clonotypes (nearly 45% of reads). This fraction held mixed bone marrow immune cells after CD138-negative sorting.

In this sample, this clonotype turned up many times. Its specificity is not known. This library used 300 to 450 ng RNA and molecular barcoded adaptors spanning alpha/delta and beta/gamma chains. A single record per CDR3 protein comes from TCRdb applying MiXCR to the reads. The sample lists 40,000 to 50,000 distinct CDR3 sequences; under 15% were seen once. Germline V gene sequence: CDR1 SGHRS, CDR2 YFSETQ. Trimming removed 3 bases from V and 4 bases from J; junction bases left unmatched: 7. This CDR3 is 15 amino acids long. Sample: a population of CD138-negative cells sorted from bone marrow. The TCR comes from a donor aged 40 or over with multiple myeloma. J is TRBJ2-7 and V is TRBV5-1; 10 nucleotides agree with TRBD2. CDR3 region: CASSSPGLAEYEQYF. In DNA, the CDR3 is TGCGCCAGCAGCTCGCCAGGACTAGCGGAATACGAGCAGTACTTC.